These T cell receptor beta chains were read from a single sample in a study of cytomegalovirus exposure and HLA in healthy donors. Only in-frame clones appear in the TCRdb table, and some are missing; sequencing was by immunoSEQ multiplex PCR. This sample yields 100,000 or so clones, of which around four fifths are seen a single time; around 4.5% belongs to the top ten. Sequencing was performed on PBMCs. The receptors derive from a woman aged 40 to 50 in good health and CMV-seronegative. Both conserved end residues are part of each CDR3. Fields, in order: clone size, V gene, D gene, J gene, CDR3 length, CDR3 protein, CDR3 DNA. The D gene is left open where the match is weak. Some rows have no size entry. The others give once, few or many, or a class for an expanded clone.

NA	TRBV5-6	NA	TRBJ2-1	13	CASSLFRANEQFF	TGTGCCAGCAGCTTGTTCAGGGCCAATGAGCAGTTCTTC
NA	TRBV14	TRBD2	TRBJ2-1	14	CASSQDPGGDEQFF	TGTGCCAGCAGCCAAGATCCTGGGGGGGATGAGCAGTTCTTC
NA	TRBV5-4	TRBD1	TRBJ1-2	15	CASSLRGTVNYGYTF	TGTGCCAGCAGCTTGCGGGGGACAGTCAACTATGGCTACACCTTC
NA	TRBV27	NA	TRBJ2-7	15	CASSLWGQGSYEQYF	TGTGCCAGCAGTTTATGGGGGCAGGGGTCCTACGAGCAGTACTTC
NA	TRBV4-2	TRBD1	TRBJ1-1	13	CASSPVGTGEAFF	TGTGCCAGCAGCCCGGTCGGGACAGGGGAAGCTTTCTTT
NA	TRBV23-1	NA	TRBJ1-1	17	CASSPKGGAKVNTEAFF	TGCGCCAGCAGTCCCAAAGGTGGGGCCAAAGTGAACACTGAAGCTTTCTTT
NA	TRBV19	NA	TRBJ2-6	15	CASSISGSGANVLTF	TGTGCCAGTAGTATCTCGGGCTCTGGGGCCAACGTCCTGACTTTC
NA	TRBV30	NA	TRBJ1-6	13	CAWSLRFNSPLHF	TGTGCCTGGAGTCTCCGTTTTAATTCACCCCTCCACTTT
NA	TRBV7-2	TRBD2	TRBJ2-1	17	CASSLVKTSGGYNEQFF	TGTGCCAGCAGCTTAGTTAAGACTAGCGGGGGGTACAATGAGCAGTTCTTC
NA	TRBV11-2	NA	TRBJ2-6	18	CASSGRTAPRSGANVLTF	TGTGCCAGCAGCGGGAGGACGGCACCCCGCTCTGGGGCCAACGTCCTGACTTTC
NA	TRBV6-6	NA	TRBJ1-3	16	CASSQGFPHSGNTIYF	TGTGCCAGCAGTCAGGGGTTTCCTCACTCTGGAAACACCATATATTTT
NA	TRBV4-1	NA	TRBJ1-1	15	CASSQVGTLNTEAFF	TGCGCCAGCAGCCAGGTTGGGACTCTGAACACTGAAGCTTTCTTT
NA	TRBV19	NA	TRBJ1-2	13	CASSLQGGDGYTF	TGTGCCAGTAGTTTACAGGGTGGCGATGGCTACACCTTC
NA	TRBV4-3	NA	TRBJ1-2	17	CASSQQRGTGGSYGYTF	TGCGCCAGCAGCCAGCAAAGGGGGACCGGTGGGAGCTATGGCTACACCTTC
NA	TRBV19	NA	TRBJ2-1	10	CASAGHEQFF	TGTGCCAGTGCGGGACATGAGCAGTTCTTC
once	TRBV27	NA	TRBJ2-7	12	CATQGPSYEQYF	TGTGCCACCCAGGGCCCCTCCTACGAGCAGTACTTC
NA	TRBV5-1	NA	TRBJ1-6	19	CASSLVARGMSSYNSPLHF	TGCGCCAGCAGCTTGGTAGCCCGGGGAATGAGCTCCTATAATTCACCCCTCCACTTT
NA	TRBV4-2	TRBD2	TRBJ2-5	17	CARSQGATSGGAETQYF	TGTGCCAGGAGCCAAGGGGCGACTAGCGGGGGGGCGGAGACCCAGTACTTC
NA	TRBV5-1	TRBD1	TRBJ1-3	14	CASSLGGGENTIYF	TGCGCCAGCAGCTTAGGAGGGGGCGAGAACACCATATATTTT
large	TRBV5-1	NA	TRBJ2-2	16	CASSLAFTDDTGELFF	TGCGCCAGCAGCTTGGCCTTCACAGACGACACCGGGGAGCTGTTTTTT
NA	TRBV29-1	TRBD1	TRBJ1-1	15	CSVDPGQGFATEAFF	TGCAGCGTTGATCCAGGACAGGGTTTCGCCACTGAAGCTTTCTTT
NA	TRBV2	NA	TRBJ2-3	13	CASIGGPVDTQYF	TGTGCCAGCATCGGGGGTCCAGTAGATACGCAGTATTTT
NA	TRBV19	TRBD1	TRBJ2-7	15	CASSMGTGGTYEQYF	TGTGCCAGTAGTATGGGAACAGGGGGAACCTACGAGCAGTACTTC
NA	TRBV19	TRBD1	TRBJ2-7	13	CASSRDSTYEQYF	TGTGCCAGTAGTCGGGACAGCACCTACGAGCAGTACTTC
NA	TRBV5-6	TRBD1	TRBJ1-2	17	CASSRRGDRGLGYGYTF	TGTGCCAGCAGCCGGCGGGGGGACAGGGGTTTGGGCTATGGCTACACCTTC
NA	TRBV6-5	NA	TRBJ2-2	11	CASSYLGELFF	TGTGCCAGCAGTTACCTGGGGGAGCTGTTTTTT
few	TRBV2	NA	TRBJ1-1	12	CASSQNRDQAFF	TGTGCCAGCAGCCAGAACAGGGACCAAGCTTTCTTT
NA	TRBV19	NA	TRBJ1-2	16	CASSIPPGGTNYGYTF	TGTGCCAGTAGTATACCCCCCGGCGGAACTAACTATGGCTACACCTTC
NA	TRBV5-6	NA	TRBJ2-1	16	CASSPGTPNSYNEQFF	TGTGCCAGCAGCCCTGGGACACCGAATTCCTACAATGAGCAGTTCTTC
few	TRBV18	TRBD1	TRBJ2-1	15	CASSLSGQGLNEQFF	TGTGCCAGCTCATTATCGGGACAGGGGCTCAATGAGCAGTTCTTC
NA	TRBV29-1	NA	TRBJ1-2	14	CSVEPGTRNYGYTF	TGCAGCGTTGAACCCGGGACAAGAAACTATGGCTACACCTTC
few	TRBV4-1	TRBD1	TRBJ1-2	16	CASSRTSSGQIYGYTF	TGCGCCAGCAGCCGAACTTCATCGGGACAGATCTATGGCTACACCTTC
few	TRBV5-1	TRBD2	TRBJ2-5	14	CASSDGGAGETQYF	TGCGCCAGCAGCGACGGGGGGGCGGGAGAGACCCAGTACTTC
NA	TRBV7-9	NA	TRBJ2-7	12	CASRGLAYEQYF	TGTGCCAGCAGAGGACTTGCCTACGAGCAGTACTTC
NA	TRBV4-1	TRBD1	TRBJ1-1	15	CASSQPGQGNTEAFF	TGCGCCAGCAGCCAACCCGGACAGGGAAACACTGAAGCTTTCTTT
NA	TRBV25-1	TRBD2	TRBJ2-2	17	CASSVSPLSGGTGELFF	TGTGCCAGCAGTGTTTCCCCTCTTAGCGGGGGCACCGGGGAGCTGTTTTTT
NA	TRBV5-8	TRBD1	TRBJ1-1	15	CASSPRQGLNTEAFF	TGTGCCAGCAGCCCGCGACAGGGGTTGAACACTGAAGCTTTCTTT
NA	TRBV11-1	TRBD1	TRBJ2-7	14	CASAWDRGDYEQYF	TGTGCCAGCGCCTGGGACAGGGGGGACTACGAGCAGTACTTC
NA	TRBV7-9	NA	TRBJ2-2	14	CASSNPQFPGELFF	TGTGCCAGCAGCAATCCACAGTTTCCCGGGGAGCTGTTTTTT
NA	TRBV29-1	NA	TRBJ1-1	13	CSGAGSADTEAFF	TGCAGCGGGGCGGGCAGTGCGGACACTGAAGCTTTCTTT
NA	TRBV4-1	TRBD2	TRBJ2-7	12	CASSWGEGEQYF	TGCGCCAGCAGCTGGGGGGAGGGCGAGCAGTACTTC
NA	TRBV27	NA	TRBJ1-6	14	CASSLGGENSPLHF	TGTGCCAGCAGTTTGGGGGGGGAAAATTCACCCCTCCACTTT
NA	TRBV12-5	TRBD1	TRBJ1-1	14	CASGLGQGNTEAFF	TGTGCTAGTGGTCTGGGACAGGGGAACACTGAAGCTTTCTTT
NA	TRBV19	TRBD1	TRBJ1-1	15	CASSIGSQGFTEAFF	TGTGCCAGTAGTATAGGATCACAGGGGTTCACTGAAGCTTTCTTT
NA	TRBV21-1	NA	TRBJ1-1	16	CASSKGFRDRVTEAFF	TGTGCCAGCAGCAAAGGGTTCCGGGACAGGGTCACTGAAGCTTTCTTT
NA	TRBV18	NA	TRBJ1-1	13	CASSQGENTEAFF	TGTGCCAGCTCACAGGGGGAGAACACTGAAGCTTTCTTT
few	TRBV18	NA	TRBJ1-6	14	CASSFDRYNSPLHF	TGTGCCAGCTCATTCGACAGATATAATTCACCCCTCCACTTT
few	TRBV11-1	TRBD1	TRBJ1-1	15	CASKPLGQPNTEAFF	TGTGCCAGCAAACCCTTGGGACAGCCGAACACTGAAGCTTTCTTT
NA	TRBV18	TRBD1	TRBJ1-3	15	CASSPYTGVGNTIYF	TGTGCCAGCTCACCATATACAGGGGTTGGAAACACCATATATTTT
NA	TRBV5-1	TRBD1	TRBJ2-7	15	CASSLGTGGSYEQYF	TGCGCCAGCAGCTTGGGGACAGGGGGTTCCTACGAGCAGTACTTC
NA	TRBV6-4	NA	TRBJ1-2	13	CASSDQQGRGYTF	TGTGCCAGCAGTGACCAACAGGGTCGAGGCTACACCTTC